A single sample is the source of the 29 T cell receptor beta chains below, sequenced in a study of T cell responses to AZD1222 COVID-19 vaccine. Sequencing was performed with immunoSEQ multiplex PCR; in TCRdb, only in-frame clones are kept and a portion is missing. The sample includes about 94,000 clones, 70% to 90% of them seen just once. The sequences come from peripheral blood, collected on day 0 of AZD1222 vaccination. The receptors were sampled from an adult in good health.

The CDR3 coding sequence is TGTGCCAGCAGCCAAGATCGGCTAGCCGGGGAGCTGTTTTTT. Its translation is CASSQDRLAGELFF. The chain uses TRBV4-2 and TRBJ2-2; D is unresolved. Germline V gene sequence: CDR1 LGHNA, CDR2 YNFKEQ. Trimming shortened V by 0 bases and J by 6 bases, and 8 bases separated the two germline ends. The CDR3 totals 14 residues.

The V call is TRBV6-6, the J call TRBJ1-4, with D hard to call. Germline CDR1 MNHNY, CDR2 SVGAGI (reference sequence). The CDR3 consists of 15 residues. Trimming removed 5 bases from V and 5 bases from J, with 15 bases in between. The CDR3 loop reads CASSGNGEGNEKLFF. CDR3 DNA sequence: TGTGCCAGCAGTGGCAACGGAGAAGGGAATGAAAAACTGTTTTTT.

A single count supports this clone. The V and J genes are TRBV28 and TRBJ1-1; TRBD1 might be the D (5 bases). In germline, CDR1 is MDHEN, CDR2 SYDVKM. Trimming removed 2 bases at V and 1 base at J, with 14 bases between. The CDR3 is 16 residues long. The CDR3 coding sequence is TGTGCCAGCAGTTTAGGGGGAATCGGTGGGAACACTGAAGCTTTCTTT. Translated, it gives CASSLGGIGGNTEAFF.

Remarks on this clone: One end of the junction fails to match germline, which may point to a read error. The J gene is TRBJ1-1, the V gene TRBV5-4; D perhaps matches TRBD1 (6 bases). CDR1 SGHNT and CDR2 YYREEE come from the germline V gene (reference sequence). This CDR3 has 16 residues. The CDR3 DNA reads as TGTGTCAGCAGCTTTCGACAGGTTAGTGTGGGCACTGAAGCTTTCTTT. It translates to CVSSFRQVSVGTEAFF.

The DNA for the CDR3 is TGTGCCAGCAGCTCGGGACAACATGGCTACACCTTC. Residues: CASSSGQHGYTF. This chain connects TRBV7-8 to TRBJ1-2; D is perhaps TRBD1 (6 bases). The CDR3 runs to 12 residues. The V gene's germline CDR1 is SGHVS and CDR2 FQNEAQ. Trimming removed 4 bases from V and 6 bases from J, with 9 bases in between.

This clone was seen a few times. The chain links TRBV11-3 to TRBJ2-1; no definite D call. This CDR3 region has 15 residues. Germline CDR1 and CDR2: SGHNT and YENEEA. With 5 bases removed from V and 3 bases from J, the gap between germline ends came to 14 bases. In nucleotides, the CDR3 is TGTGCCAGCAGCCCACGGGTTGAGGACTACAATGAGCAGTTCTTC. This translates into CASSPRVEDYNEQFF.

In its sample, this clone was seen once. The chain combines TRBV15 with TRBJ2-7; 8 bases fit TRBD1. This CDR3 spans 14 amino acids. CDR1 is LNHNV, CDR2 YYDKDF, per germline (reference sequence). The ends lost 5 bases at V and 9 bases at J; junction bases unmatched: 12. The CDR3 DNA follows: TGTGCCACCAGCGAACAGGGGGAGTCGTTCGGGCAGTACTTC. Amino acid sequence: CATSEQGESFGQYF.

Only a few counts were recorded for this clone. The chain links TRBV19 to TRBJ1-1; D may be TRBD1 (5 bases). Trimming removed 3 bases from V and 3 bases from J, with 17 bases in between. Germline CDR1 LNHDA, CDR2 SQIVND (reference sequence). The CDR3 length is 16 residues. The CDR3 DNA sequence: TGTGCCAGTAGTATTTCCTTGGGGATAGGGGACACTGAAGCTTTCTTT. Translated: CASSISLGIGDTEAFF.

The rearrangement uses TRBV19 and TRBJ1-2, with 8 bases lining up with TRBD1. V was pared by 4 bases and J by 8 bases, with 15 bases of the junction left unmatched. Germline lookup yields CDR1 LNHDA and CDR2 SQIVND (reference sequence). The CDR3 loop spans 16 amino acids. In DNA, the CDR3 is TGTGCCAGTAGTAGCTACGGGACAGGTGGTCCTGGAGGCTACACCTTC. It yields the protein CASSSYGTGGPGGYTF. Full variable domain (remainder filled in from reference TRBV19 and TRBJ1-2): DGGITQSPKYLFRKEGQNVTLSCEQNLNHDAMYWYRQDPGQGLRLIYYSQIVNDFQKGDIAEGYSVSREKKESFPLTVTSAQKNPTAFYLCASSSYGTGGPGGYTFGSGTRLTVV.

The chain has TRBV5-1 and TRBJ1-1, with TRBD1 matching 8 bases. Germline V gene data show CDR1 as SGHRS and CDR2 as YFSETQ. The CDR3 has 14 amino acids. V shed 3 bases and J 0 bases; nucleotides not matched to a gene: 1. In DNA form, the CDR3 reads TGCGCCAGCAGCTCGGACAGGGTGAACACTGAAGCTTTCTTT. This codes for CASSSDRVNTEAFF.

The rearrangement uses TRBV9 and TRBJ1-3; perhaps TRBD1 as D (6 bases). V lost 7 bases and J lost 4, with 15 bases in between. Germline loops: CDR1 SGDLS, CDR2 YYNGEE. The length of the CDR3 is 14 residues. CDR3 DNA: TGTGCCAGCGAGCACAGGGAGAAGGGAAACACCATATATTTT. Translating it yields CASEHREKGNTIYF.

The genes are TRBV30 and TRBJ1-6, with unresolved D. V was trimmed by 3 bases and J by 0 bases, leaving 9 bases between them. Germline V gene data show CDR1 as GTSNPN and CDR2 as SVGIG (reference sequence). This CDR3 is built from 15 residues. CDR3: CAWSLISSYNSPLHF. In DNA, the CDR3 is TGTGCCTGGAGCCTGATAAGCTCCTATAATTCACCCCTCCACTTT.

The J gene is TRBJ2-3, the V gene TRBV6-6; TRBD2 aligns across 16 bases. After removal of 6 bases from V and 6 bases from J, the junction contained 6 bases not matched to a gene. Germline V gene data show CDR1 as MNHNY and CDR2 as SVGAGI (reference sequence). The CDR3 has 16 residues. CDR3 DNA sequence: TGTGCCAGCAGCCTGGGACTAGCGGGGGGGCCGGATACGCAGTATTTT. Translated: CASSLGLAGGPDTQYF.

This clone was detected only a few times. The chain uses TRBV19 and TRBJ2-7, with 11 bases aligning to TRBD1. The V segment lost 6 bases and the J segment 4 bases; nucleotides outside the gene matches: 2. Germline V lookup: CDR1 LNHDA, CDR2 SQIVND (reference sequence). This CDR3 has 13 residues. The CDR3 DNA sequence: TGTGCCAGTAGGGACAGGGGGCGGTACGAGCAGTACTTC. Residues: CASRDRGRYEQYF.

J is TRBJ2-5 and V is TRBV12-3 or TRBV12-4, with a possible D match to TRBD1 (6 bases). V was clipped by 6 bases and J by 5 bases, with 10 bases between them. CDR3 length: 12 residues. The CDR3 coding sequence is TGTGCCAGCAGCCGGACAGTGGAGACCCAGTACTTC. Its protein product is CASSRTVETQYF.

V usage is TRBV7-2 and J usage is TRBJ2-2, with 11 bases that match TRBD2. Germline trimming cut 2 bases from V and 2 bases from J; bases unmatched to any gene: 7. This CDR3 is built from 18 residues. CDR1 is SGHTA and CDR2 is FQGNSA in the germline V gene. DNA for the CDR3: TGTGCCAGCAGCTTATCCCTAGCGGGGGGATTAAACACCGGGGAGCTGTTTTTT. Its translation: CASSLSLAGGLNTGELFF.

The chain has TRBV30 and TRBJ1-1; 7 bases agree with TRBD1. The ends lost 1 base at V and 2 bases at J; junction bases unmatched: 4. CDR3 length: 14 residues. Germline CDR1 reads GTSNPN; CDR2 reads SVGIG (reference sequence). This CDR3 is CAWSGHRGNTEAFF. DNA of the CDR3: TGTGCCTGGAGTGGACACAGGGGTAACACTGAAGCTTTCTTT.

The J gene is TRBJ2-3, the V gene TRBV24-1; 9 bases fit TRBD2. The V gene's germline CDR1 is KGHDR and CDR2 SFDVKD. V shed 3 bases and J 5 bases; nucleotides not matched to a gene: 11. CDR3 length: 17 amino acids. The CDR3 sequence is CATSDVRAGGREDTQYF. The CDR3 DNA follows: TGTGCCACCAGTGATGTCCGGGCGGGGGGGCGAGAAGATACGCAGTATTTT.

The chain uses TRBV11-1 and TRBJ1-2; tentative D call: TRBD1 (5 bases). V dropped 4 bases and J dropped 6 bases, with 12 bases sitting between them. The CDR3 covers 13 residues. CDR1 is SGHAT, CDR2 FQDESV, per germline (reference sequence). This chain's CDR3 is CASSSRGLDGYTF. DNA for the CDR3: TGTGCCAGCAGCTCAAGGGGCCTCGATGGCTACACCTTC. Together with reference TRBV11-1 and TRBJ1-2, the CDR3 gives the full variable domain: EAEVAQSPRYKITEKSQAVAFWCDPISGHATLYWYRQILGQGPELLVQFQDESVVDDSQLPKDRFSAERLKGVDSTLKIQPAELGDSAMYLCASSSRGLDGYTFGSGTRLTVV.

The J gene is TRBJ1-5, the V gene TRBV12-3 or TRBV12-4; no definite D call. The length of the CDR3 is 13 residues. With 3 bases removed from V and 2 bases from J, the gap between germline ends came to 5 bases. Here the CDR3 reads CASSLNGNQPQHF. DNA of the CDR3: TGTGCCAGCAGTTTGAACGGCAATCAGCCCCAGCATTTT.

The J gene is TRBJ2-5, the V gene TRBV12-3 or TRBV12-4; D possibly matches TRBD1 or TRBD2 (6 bases each). The CDR3 extends over 13 amino acids. V lost 5 bases and J 5 bases, leaving 12 bases between the germline ends. CDR3 region: CASSHREVETQYF. The CDR3 region has the DNA TGTGCCAGCAGTCACAGGGAGGTGGAGACCCAGTACTTC.

This chain joins TRBV7-9 and TRBJ2-4; the match to TRBD1 covers 7 bases. The V segment lost 5 bases and the J segment 3 bases; nucleotides outside the gene matches: 10. The germline CDR1 and CDR2 sequences are SEHNR and FQNEAQ (reference sequence). This CDR3 contains 16 residues. The CDR3 spells CASSPGRGWDKNIQYF. DNA for the CDR3: TGTGCCAGCAGCCCCGGCAGGGGGTGGGACAAAAACATTCAGTACTTC.

The chain is built from TRBV5-6 and TRBJ2-1; D not resolved. V was pared by 0 bases and J by 3 bases, with 10 bases between. This CDR3 spans 15 amino acids. CDR1 is SGHDT, CDR2 YYEEEE, per germline. CDR3 sequence (DNA): TGTGCCAGCAGCTTGGGAACTTCCGGCTACAATGAGCAGTTCTTC. It specifies CASSLGTSGYNEQFF.

The chain employs TRBV7-3 and TRBJ2-3; TRBD1 might be the D (6 bases). This CDR3 region has 15 residues. Trimming stripped 0 bases from V and 1 base from J, with 8 bases between. Germline V gene data show CDR1 as SGHTA and CDR2 as FQGTGA. The CDR3 DNA follows: TGTGCCAGCAGCTTAACCCGACAGGGCACAGATACGCAGTATTTT. It translates to CASSLTRQGTDTQYF.

The chain is built from TRBV19 and TRBJ2-1; the match to TRBD1 covers 10 bases. Per germline, CDR1 LNHDA and CDR2 SQIVND (reference sequence). V was pared by 6 bases and J by 14 bases, with 7 bases of the junction left unmatched. The CDR3 runs 12 residues. CDR3 region: CASSLGTGEEFF. The CDR3 DNA reads TGTGCCAGTAGCCTGGGGACAGGGGAGGAGTTCTTC.

The rearrangement links TRBV7-2 to TRBJ2-3, with D perhaps matching TRBD2 (6 bases). Germline V gene sequence: CDR1 SGHTA, CDR2 FQGNSA. The ends were cut back, 6 bases at V and 10 bases at J, with 17 bases in the middle. The CDR3 runs 13 residues. The CDR3 region has the DNA TGTGCCAGCAGTTTGAATTCGGGGGAGGCGCAGTATTTT. It encodes CASSLNSGEAQYF.

V and J are TRBV5-4 and TRBJ2-1; either TRBD1 or TRBD2 may supply D (7 bases each). The CDR3 extends over 13 amino acids. Per the germline V gene, CDR1 is SGHNT and CDR2 is YYREEE (reference sequence). Trimming cost V 6 bases and J 7 bases, with 14 bases left between them. CDR3: CASNPGGENEQFF. DNA of the CDR3: TGTGCCAGCAACCCAGGGGGGGAAAATGAGCAGTTCTTC.

The chain is built from TRBV11-3 and TRBJ2-7; TRBD1 aligns across 7 bases. Trimming cost V 3 bases and J 4 bases; bases outside gene matches: 3. CDR3 length: 13 amino acids. The germline gives CDR1 SGHNT, CDR2 YENEEA. CDR3 loop: CASSFGQDYEQYF. The CDR3, as DNA: TGTGCCAGCAGCTTTGGACAGGATTACGAGCAGTACTTC.

The chain uses TRBV7-9 and TRBJ2-4; 11 bases match TRBD2. V lost 1 base to trimming and J lost 3 bases; unmatched junction nucleotides: 5. There are 17 residues in the CDR3. The germline CDR1 and CDR2 sequences are SEHNR and FQNEAQ (reference sequence). CDR3 in amino acids: CASSLVIAGGYKNIQYF. The CDR3 nucleotides are TGTGCCAGCAGCTTAGTGATAGCGGGGGGGTACAAAAACATTCAGTACTTC.